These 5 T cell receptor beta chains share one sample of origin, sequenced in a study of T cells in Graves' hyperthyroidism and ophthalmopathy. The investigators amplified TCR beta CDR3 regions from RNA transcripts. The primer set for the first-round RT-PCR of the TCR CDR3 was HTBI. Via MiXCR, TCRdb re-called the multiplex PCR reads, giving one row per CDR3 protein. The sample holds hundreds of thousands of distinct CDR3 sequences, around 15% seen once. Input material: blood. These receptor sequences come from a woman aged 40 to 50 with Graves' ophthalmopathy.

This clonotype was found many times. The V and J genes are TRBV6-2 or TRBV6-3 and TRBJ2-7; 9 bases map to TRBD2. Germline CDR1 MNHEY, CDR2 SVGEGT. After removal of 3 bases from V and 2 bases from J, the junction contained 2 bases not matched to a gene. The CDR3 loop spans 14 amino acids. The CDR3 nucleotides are TGTGCCAGCAGTTATAGCGGGAGTGCCTACGAGCAGTACTTC. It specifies CASSYSGSAYEQYF.

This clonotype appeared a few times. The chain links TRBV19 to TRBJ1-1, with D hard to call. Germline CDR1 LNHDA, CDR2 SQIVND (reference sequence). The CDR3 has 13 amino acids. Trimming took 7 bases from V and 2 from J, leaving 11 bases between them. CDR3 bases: TGTGCCAGTAATCAGGCTCTCAACACTGAAGCTTTCTTT. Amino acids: CASNQALNTEAFF.

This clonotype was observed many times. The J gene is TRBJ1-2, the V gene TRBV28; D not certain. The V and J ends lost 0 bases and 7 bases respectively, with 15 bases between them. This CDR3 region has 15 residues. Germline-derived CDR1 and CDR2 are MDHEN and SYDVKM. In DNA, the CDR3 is TGTGCCAGCAGTTTATGGGGTAGGCGGCTTAGTGGCTACACCTTC. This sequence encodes CASSLWGRRLSGYTF.

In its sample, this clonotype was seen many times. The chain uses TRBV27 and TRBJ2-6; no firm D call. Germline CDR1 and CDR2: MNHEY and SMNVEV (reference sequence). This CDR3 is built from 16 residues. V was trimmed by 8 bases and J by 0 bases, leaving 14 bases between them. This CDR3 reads CASGNRFASGANVLTF. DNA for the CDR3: TGTGCCAGCGGCAACCGTTTCGCCTCTGGGGCCAACGTCCTGACTTTC.

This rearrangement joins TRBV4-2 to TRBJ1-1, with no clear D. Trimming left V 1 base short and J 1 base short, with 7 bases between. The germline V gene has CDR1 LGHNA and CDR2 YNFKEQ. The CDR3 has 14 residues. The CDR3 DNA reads TGTGCCAGCAGCCAAGGACGGGAGAACACTGAAGCTTTCTTT. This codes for CASSQGRENTEAFF.